These T cell receptor beta chains were read from a single sample in a study of CD8+ T cells in alopecia areata. Clones were sequenced by immunoSEQ multiplex PCR, and TCRdb holds only the in-frame ones, with some missing. The sample contains around 200,000 clones, about 64% of which appear only once. This sample comprised CD4+ T cells sorted from blood, obtained at week 4, from a patient treated with tofacitinib. The receptors shown here come from a human donor with alopecia areata. Both conserved end residues are part of each CDR3. Fields, in order: V gene, clone size, D gene, J gene, CDR3 DNA, CDR3 protein. D genes are given only for firm matches. Only part of the rows carry a size: once, few, many, or a class if the clone is expanded.

v_call: TRBV5-1
clone_size: few
d_call: -
j_call: TRBJ1-1
cdr3_nt: TGCGCCAGCAGACAAGAGGGGGTAGCCGCTTTCTTT
cdr3_aa: CASRQEGVAAFF

v_call: TRBV23-1
clone_size: -
d_call: -
j_call: TRBJ2-7
cdr3_nt: TGCGCCAGCAGTCAAACCTTCCGGGACACCGCCTACGAGCAGTACTTC
cdr3_aa: CASSQTFRDTAYEQYF

v_call: TRBV23-1
clone_size: -
d_call: -
j_call: TRBJ1-6
cdr3_nt: TGCGCCAGAACTCTAACAGAACTCTATTCACCCCTCCACTTT
cdr3_aa: CARTLTELYSPLHF

v_call: TRBV5-6
clone_size: -
d_call: TRBD1
j_call: TRBJ1-2
cdr3_nt: TGTGCCAGCAACGAACAGGGGAGGGGCTATGGCTACACCTTC
cdr3_aa: CASNEQGRGYGYTF

v_call: TRBV5-1
clone_size: -
d_call: -
j_call: TRBJ2-3
cdr3_nt: TGCGCCAGCAGCTTGGTGGAGGGGAGCACAGATACGCAGTATTTT
cdr3_aa: CASSLVEGSTDTQYF

v_call: TRBV2
clone_size: -
d_call: -
j_call: TRBJ2-3
cdr3_nt: TGTGCCAGCAGTGAAGCGGGGATGCCGGCAGATACGCAGTATTTT
cdr3_aa: CASSEAGMPADTQYF

v_call: TRBV2
clone_size: -
d_call: TRBD2
j_call: TRBJ2-3
cdr3_nt: TGTGCCAGCAGTGATCTAGCGGGGGGCTCCACAGATACGCAGTATTTT
cdr3_aa: CASSDLAGGSTDTQYF

v_call: TRBV7-9
clone_size: -
d_call: TRBD1
j_call: TRBJ2-5
cdr3_nt: TGTGCCAGCAGCCCAGACAGGGACCAAGAGACCCAGTACTTC
cdr3_aa: CASSPDRDQETQYF

v_call: TRBV2
clone_size: -
d_call: -
j_call: TRBJ1-6
cdr3_nt: TGTGCCAGCAGCAGGGACATGGGAGAGAGTTCACCCCTCCACTTT
cdr3_aa: CASSRDMGESSPLHF

v_call: TRBV30
clone_size: -
d_call: -
j_call: TRBJ1-5
cdr3_nt: TGTGCCTGGGGCTCCGTAAGGCCCCAGCATTTT
cdr3_aa: CAWGSVRPQHF

v_call: TRBV19
clone_size: -
d_call: -
j_call: TRBJ2-3
cdr3_nt: TGTGCCAGTAGTACCCCAGACGCAGCAGATACGCAGTATTTT
cdr3_aa: CASSTPDAADTQYF

v_call: TRBV4-1
clone_size: few
d_call: TRBD1
j_call: TRBJ1-2
cdr3_nt: TGCGCCAGCAGCCAAGATAACGGTGACAGGGGGTCTGGCTACACCTTC
cdr3_aa: CASSQDNGDRGSGYTF

v_call: TRBV4-3
clone_size: once
d_call: -
j_call: TRBJ1-2
cdr3_nt: TGCGCCAGCAGCCTGATGTGGGGTACGGGTTCTTCGCGCTACACCTTC
cdr3_aa: CASSLMWGTGSSRYTF